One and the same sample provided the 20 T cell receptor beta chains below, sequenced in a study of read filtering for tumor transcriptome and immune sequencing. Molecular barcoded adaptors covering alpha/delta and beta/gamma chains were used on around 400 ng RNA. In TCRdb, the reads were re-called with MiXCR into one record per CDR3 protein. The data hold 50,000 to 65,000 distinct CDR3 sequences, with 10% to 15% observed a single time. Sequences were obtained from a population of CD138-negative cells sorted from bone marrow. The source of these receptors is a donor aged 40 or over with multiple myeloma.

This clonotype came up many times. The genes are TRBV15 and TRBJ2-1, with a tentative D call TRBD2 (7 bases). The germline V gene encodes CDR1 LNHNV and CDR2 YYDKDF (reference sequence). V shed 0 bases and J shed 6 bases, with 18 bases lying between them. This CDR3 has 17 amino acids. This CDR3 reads CATSRDLGGLAVNEQFF. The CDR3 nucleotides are TGTGCCACCAGCAGAGATCTGGGGGGGCTAGCGGTCAATGAGCAGTTCTTC.

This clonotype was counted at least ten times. The CDR3: CASSSDTGELFF. The CDR3 DNA sequence: TGTGCCAGCAGCTCCGACACCGGGGAGCTGTTTTTT. The chain is built from TRBV13 and TRBJ2-2; unclear D gene. V was pared by 4 bases and J by 3 bases, with 3 bases between. The CDR3 is 12 residues long. Germline assignment: CDR1 PRHDT and CDR2 FYEKMQ (reference sequence).

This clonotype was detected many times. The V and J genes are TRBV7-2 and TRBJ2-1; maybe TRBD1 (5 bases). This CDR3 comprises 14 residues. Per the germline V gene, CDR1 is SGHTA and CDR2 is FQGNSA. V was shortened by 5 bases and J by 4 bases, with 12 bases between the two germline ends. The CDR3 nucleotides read TGTGCCAGCAGCCCCCGGACATCTTACAATGAGCAGTTCTTC. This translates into CASSPRTSYNEQFF.

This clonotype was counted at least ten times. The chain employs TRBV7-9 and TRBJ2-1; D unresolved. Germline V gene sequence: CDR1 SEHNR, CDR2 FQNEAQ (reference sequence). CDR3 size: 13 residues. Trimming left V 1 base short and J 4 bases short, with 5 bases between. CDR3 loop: CASSLGLYNEQFF. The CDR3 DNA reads TGTGCCAGCAGCTTAGGTCTTTACAATGAGCAGTTCTTC.

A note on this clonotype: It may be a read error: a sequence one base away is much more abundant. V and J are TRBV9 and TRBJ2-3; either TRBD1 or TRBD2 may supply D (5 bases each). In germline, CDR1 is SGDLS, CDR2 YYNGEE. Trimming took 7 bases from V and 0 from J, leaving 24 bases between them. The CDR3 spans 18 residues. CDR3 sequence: CASGAEPGPTSSTDTQYF. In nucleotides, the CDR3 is TGTGCCAGCGGCGCCGAGCCGGGACCAACGTCTAGCACAGATACGCAGTATTTT.

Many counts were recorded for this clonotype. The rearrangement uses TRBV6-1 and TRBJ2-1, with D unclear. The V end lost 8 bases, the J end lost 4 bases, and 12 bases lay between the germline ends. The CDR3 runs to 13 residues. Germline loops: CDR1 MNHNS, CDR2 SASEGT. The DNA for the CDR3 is TGTGCCAGCGGGCAAACTACATACAATGAGCAGTTCTTC. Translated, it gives CASGQTTYNEQFF.

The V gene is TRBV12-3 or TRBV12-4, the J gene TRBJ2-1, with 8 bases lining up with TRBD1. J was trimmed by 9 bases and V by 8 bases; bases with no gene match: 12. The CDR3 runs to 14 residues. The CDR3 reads CASDTGGSHIEQFF. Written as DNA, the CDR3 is TGTGCCAGCGATACAGGGGGATCCCACATTGAGCAGTTCTTC.

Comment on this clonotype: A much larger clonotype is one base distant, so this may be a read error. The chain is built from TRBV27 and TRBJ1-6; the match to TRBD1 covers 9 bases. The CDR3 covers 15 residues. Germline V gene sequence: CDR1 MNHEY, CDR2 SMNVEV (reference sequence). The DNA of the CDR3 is TGTGCCAGCAGTTTATTACCGACAGGGGGTGGGGGAGCTTCCTTT. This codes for CASSLLPTGGGGASF.

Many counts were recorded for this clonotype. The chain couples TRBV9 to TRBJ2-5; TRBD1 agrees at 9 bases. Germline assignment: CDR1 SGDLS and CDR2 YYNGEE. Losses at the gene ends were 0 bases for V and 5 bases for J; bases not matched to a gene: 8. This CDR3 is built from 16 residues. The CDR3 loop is CASSVEQGAGVETQYF. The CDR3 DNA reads TGTGCCAGCAGCGTAGAACAGGGGGCCGGTGTGGAGACCCAGTACTTC.

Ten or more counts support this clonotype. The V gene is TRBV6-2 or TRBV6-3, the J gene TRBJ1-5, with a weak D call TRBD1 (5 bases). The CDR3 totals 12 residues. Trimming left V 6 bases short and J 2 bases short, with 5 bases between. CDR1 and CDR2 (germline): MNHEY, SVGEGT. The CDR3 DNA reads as TGTGCCAGCAGGGGGGGCAATCAGCCCCAGCATTTT. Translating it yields CASRGGNQPQHF.

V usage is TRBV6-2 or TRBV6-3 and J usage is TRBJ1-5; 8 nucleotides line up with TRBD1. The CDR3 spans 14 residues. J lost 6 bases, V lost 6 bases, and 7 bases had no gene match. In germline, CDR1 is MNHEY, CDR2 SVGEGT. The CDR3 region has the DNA TGTGCCAGCAGGGACCGACAGGGGAGTCAGCCCCAGCATTTT. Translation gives CASRDRQGSQPQHF.

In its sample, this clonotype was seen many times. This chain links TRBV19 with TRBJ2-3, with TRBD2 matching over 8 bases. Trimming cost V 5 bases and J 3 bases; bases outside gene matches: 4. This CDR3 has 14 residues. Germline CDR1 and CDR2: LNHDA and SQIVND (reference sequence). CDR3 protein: CASSRLAGTDTQYF. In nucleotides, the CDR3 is TGTGCCAGTAGTCGTTTAGCGGGGACAGATACGCAGTATTTT.

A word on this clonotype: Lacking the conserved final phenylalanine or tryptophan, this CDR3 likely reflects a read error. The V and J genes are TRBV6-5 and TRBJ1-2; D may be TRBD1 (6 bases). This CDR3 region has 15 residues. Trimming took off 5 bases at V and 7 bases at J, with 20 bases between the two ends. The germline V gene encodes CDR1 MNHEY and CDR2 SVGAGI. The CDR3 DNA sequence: TGTGCCAGCAGTCCGGGGACAAGAAGGACCCGTGGCTACACCTTG. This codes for CASSPGTRRTRGYTL.

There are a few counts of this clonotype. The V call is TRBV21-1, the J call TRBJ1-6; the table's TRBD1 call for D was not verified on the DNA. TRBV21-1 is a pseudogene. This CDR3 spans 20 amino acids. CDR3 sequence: CASGKVPIGRGRPYNSPLHF. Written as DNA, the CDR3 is TGTGCCAGCGGCAAAGTCCCGATTGGCAGGGGGCGCCCCTATAATTCACCCCTCCACTTT.

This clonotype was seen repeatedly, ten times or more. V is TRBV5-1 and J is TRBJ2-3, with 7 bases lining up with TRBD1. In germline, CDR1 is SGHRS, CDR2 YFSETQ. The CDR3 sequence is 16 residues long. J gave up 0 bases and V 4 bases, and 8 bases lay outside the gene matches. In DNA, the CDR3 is TGCGCCAGCAGCCCGGGACAGTCTTCTAGCACAGATACGCAGTATTTT. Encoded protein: CASSPGQSSSTDTQYF. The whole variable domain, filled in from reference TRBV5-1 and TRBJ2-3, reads KAGVTQTPRYLIKTRGQQVTLSCSPISGHRSVSWYQQTPGQGLQFLFEYFSETQRNKGNFPGRFSGRQFSNSRSEMNVSTLELGDSALYLCASSPGQSSSTDTQYFGPGTRLTVL.

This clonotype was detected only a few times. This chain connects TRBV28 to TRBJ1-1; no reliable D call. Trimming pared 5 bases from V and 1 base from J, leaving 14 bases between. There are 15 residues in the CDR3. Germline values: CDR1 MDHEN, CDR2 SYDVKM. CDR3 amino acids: CASSQHDGTNTEAFF. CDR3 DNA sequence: TGTGCCAGCAGTCAACACGACGGTACGAACACTGAAGCTTTCTTT.

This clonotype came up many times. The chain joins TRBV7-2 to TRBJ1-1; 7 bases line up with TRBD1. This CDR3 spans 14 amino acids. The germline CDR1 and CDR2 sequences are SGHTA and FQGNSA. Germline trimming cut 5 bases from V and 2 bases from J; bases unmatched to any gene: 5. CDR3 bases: TGTGCCAGCAGCCCGGGGACAGTCAACACTGAAGCTTTCTTT. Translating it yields CASSPGTVNTEAFF. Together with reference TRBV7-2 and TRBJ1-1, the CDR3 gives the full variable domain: GAGVSQSPSNKVTEKGKDVELRCDPISGHTALYWYRQSLGQGLEFLIYFQGNSAPDKSGLPSDRFSAERTGGSVSTLTIQRTQQEDSAVYLCASSPGTVNTEAFFGQGTRLTVV.

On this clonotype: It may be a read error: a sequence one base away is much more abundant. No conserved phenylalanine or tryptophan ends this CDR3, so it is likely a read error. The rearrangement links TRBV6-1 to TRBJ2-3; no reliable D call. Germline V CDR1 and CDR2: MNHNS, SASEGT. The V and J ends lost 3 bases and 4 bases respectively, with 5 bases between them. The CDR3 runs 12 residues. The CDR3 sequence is CASSDAADTQYL. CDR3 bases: TGTGCCAGCAGTGACGCAGCAGATACGCAGTATCTT.

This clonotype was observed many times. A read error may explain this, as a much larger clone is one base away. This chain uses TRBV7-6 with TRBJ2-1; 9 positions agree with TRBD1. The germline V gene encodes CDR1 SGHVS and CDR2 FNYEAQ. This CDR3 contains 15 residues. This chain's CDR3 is CASSWGTGLRNKQFF. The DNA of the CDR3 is TGTGCCAGCAGCTGGGGGACAGGGCTACGCAATAAGCAGTTCTTC.

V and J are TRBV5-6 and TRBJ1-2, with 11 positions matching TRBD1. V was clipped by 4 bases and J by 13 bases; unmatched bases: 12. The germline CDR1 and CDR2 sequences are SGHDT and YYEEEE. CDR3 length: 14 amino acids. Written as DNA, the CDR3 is TGTGCCAGCAGCCCTGTGGGGACAGGGGGGGTTAGCACCTTC. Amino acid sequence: CASSPVGTGGVSTF.